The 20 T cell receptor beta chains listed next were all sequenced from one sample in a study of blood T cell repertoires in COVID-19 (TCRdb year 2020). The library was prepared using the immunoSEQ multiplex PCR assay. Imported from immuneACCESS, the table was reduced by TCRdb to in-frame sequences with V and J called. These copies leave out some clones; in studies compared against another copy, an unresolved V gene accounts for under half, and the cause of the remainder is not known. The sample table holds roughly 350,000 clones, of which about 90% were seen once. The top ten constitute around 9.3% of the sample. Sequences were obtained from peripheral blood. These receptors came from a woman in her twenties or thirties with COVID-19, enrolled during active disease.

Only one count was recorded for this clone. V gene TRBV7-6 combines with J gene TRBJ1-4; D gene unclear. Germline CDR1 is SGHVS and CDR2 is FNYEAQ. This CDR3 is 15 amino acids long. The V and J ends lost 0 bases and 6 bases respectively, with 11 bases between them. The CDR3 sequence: CASSLAPQVYEKLFF. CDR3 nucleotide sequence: TGTGCCAGCAGCTTAGCGCCCCAGGTTTATGAAAAACTGTTTTTT.

For the CDR3, the DNA is TGCGCCAGCAGACCTCTTAGCGGAGGGGCAGATACGCAGTATTTT. Amino acid sequence: CASRPLSGGADTQYF. This chain uses TRBV5-1 with TRBJ2-3, with a possible D match to TRBD2 (6 bases). The CDR3 contains 15 residues. Germline CDR1 SGHRS, CDR2 YFSETQ. The V gene lost 5 bases and the J gene lost 4 bases, with 17 bases spanning the gap.

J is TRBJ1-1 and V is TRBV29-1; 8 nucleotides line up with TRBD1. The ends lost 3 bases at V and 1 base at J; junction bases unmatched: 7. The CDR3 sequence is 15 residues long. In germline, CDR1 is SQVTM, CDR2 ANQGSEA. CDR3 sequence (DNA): TGCAGCGTTGAGCGGCAGGGGGCAAGGAACACTGAAGCTTTCTTT. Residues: CSVERQGARNTEAFF.

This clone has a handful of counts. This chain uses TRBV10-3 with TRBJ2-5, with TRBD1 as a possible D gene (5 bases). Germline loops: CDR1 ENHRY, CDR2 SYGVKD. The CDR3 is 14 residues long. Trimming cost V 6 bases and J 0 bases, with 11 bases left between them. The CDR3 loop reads CAISQGRDQETQYF. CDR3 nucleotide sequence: TGTGCCATCAGCCAGGGCAGGGACCAAGAGACCCAGTACTTC.

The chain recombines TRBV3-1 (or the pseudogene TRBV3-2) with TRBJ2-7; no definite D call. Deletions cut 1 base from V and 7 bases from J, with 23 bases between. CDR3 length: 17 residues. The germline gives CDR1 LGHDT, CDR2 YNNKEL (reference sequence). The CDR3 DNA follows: TGTGCCAGCAGCCAAGTCCCTTCCAGCGCCCTTATGAGAGAGCAGTACTTC. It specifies CASSQVPSSALMREQYF.

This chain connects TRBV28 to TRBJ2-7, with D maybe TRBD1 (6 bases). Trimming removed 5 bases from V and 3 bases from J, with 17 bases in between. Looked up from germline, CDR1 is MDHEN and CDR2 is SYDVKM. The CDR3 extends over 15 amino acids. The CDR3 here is CASSPQTGFNYEQYF. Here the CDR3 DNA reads TGTGCCAGCAGTCCTCAGACAGGCTTCAACTACGAGCAGTACTTC.

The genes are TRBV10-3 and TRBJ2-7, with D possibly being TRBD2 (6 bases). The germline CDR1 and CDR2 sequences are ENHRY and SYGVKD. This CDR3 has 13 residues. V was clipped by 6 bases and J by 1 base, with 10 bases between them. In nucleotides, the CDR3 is TGTGCCATCAGCCCTAGCGTATCCTACGAGCAGTACTTC. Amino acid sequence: CAISPSVSYEQYF.

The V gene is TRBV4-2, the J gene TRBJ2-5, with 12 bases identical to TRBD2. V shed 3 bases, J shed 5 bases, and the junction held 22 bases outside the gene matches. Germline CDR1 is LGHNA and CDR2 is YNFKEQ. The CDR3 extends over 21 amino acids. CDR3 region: CASSQGETGLAGAVVTETQYF. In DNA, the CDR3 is TGTGCCAGCAGCCAGGGCGAAACGGGACTAGCGGGCGCTGTCGTGACGGAGACCCAGTACTTC.

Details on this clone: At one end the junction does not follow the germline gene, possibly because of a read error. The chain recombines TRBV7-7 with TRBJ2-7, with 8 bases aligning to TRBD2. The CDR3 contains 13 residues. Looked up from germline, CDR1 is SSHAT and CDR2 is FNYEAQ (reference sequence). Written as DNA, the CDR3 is TGTGCTAGCAGCGCCGGGAGGGCCCACGAGCAGTACTTC. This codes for CASSAGRAHEQYF.

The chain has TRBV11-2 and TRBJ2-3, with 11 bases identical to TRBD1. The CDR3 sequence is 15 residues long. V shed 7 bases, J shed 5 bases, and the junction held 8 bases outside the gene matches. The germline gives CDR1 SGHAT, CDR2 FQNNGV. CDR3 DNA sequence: TGTGCCAGCATCCTCGGACAGGGGGCGAAAGATACGCAGTATTTT. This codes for CASILGQGAKDTQYF.

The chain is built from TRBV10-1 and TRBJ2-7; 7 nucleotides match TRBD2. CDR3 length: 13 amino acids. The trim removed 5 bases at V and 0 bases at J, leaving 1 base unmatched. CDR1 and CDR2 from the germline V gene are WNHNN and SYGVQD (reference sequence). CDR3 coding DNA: TGCGCCAGCAGTAGGGACTACTCCTACGAGCAGTACTTC. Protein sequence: CASSRDYSYEQYF.

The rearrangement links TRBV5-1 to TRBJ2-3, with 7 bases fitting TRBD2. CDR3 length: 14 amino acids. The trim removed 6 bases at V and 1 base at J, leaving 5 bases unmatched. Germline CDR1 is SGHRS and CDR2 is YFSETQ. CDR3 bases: TGCGCCAGCAACGGGGGGTCGGGCACAGATACGCAGTATTTT. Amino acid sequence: CASNGGSGTDTQYF.

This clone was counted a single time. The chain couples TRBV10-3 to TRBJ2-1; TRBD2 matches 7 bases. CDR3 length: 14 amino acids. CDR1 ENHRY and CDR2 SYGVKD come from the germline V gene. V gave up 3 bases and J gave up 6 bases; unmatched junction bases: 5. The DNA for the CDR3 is TGTGCCATCAGTGACGGGACTACCTCCAATGAGCAGTTCTTC. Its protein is CAISDGTTSNEQFF.

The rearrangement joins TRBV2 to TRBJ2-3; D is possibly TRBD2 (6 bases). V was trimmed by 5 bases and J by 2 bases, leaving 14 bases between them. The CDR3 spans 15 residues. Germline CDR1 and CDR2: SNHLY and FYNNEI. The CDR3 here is CASSKVGGTTDTQYF. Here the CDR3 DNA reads TGTGCCAGCAGTAAGGTCGGAGGGACCACAGATACGCAGTATTTT.

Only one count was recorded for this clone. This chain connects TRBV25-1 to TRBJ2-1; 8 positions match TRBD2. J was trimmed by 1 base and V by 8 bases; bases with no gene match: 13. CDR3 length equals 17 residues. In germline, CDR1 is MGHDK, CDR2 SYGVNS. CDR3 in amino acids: CASPGGREGRSYNEQFF. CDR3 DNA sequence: TGTGCCAGCCCTGGTGGCCGGGAGGGCCGGTCCTACAATGAGCAGTTCTTC.

The CDR3: CATKGQGKRETQYF. The CDR3 DNA reads as TGTGCCACCAAGGGACAGGGGAAGCGAGAGACCCAGTACTTC. The chain joins TRBV24-1 to TRBJ2-5; 10 nucleotides agree with TRBD1. CDR3 size: 14 residues. Germline trimming cut 8 bases from V and 4 bases from J; bases unmatched to any gene: 6. Germline V gene data show CDR1 as KGHDR and CDR2 as SFDVKD.

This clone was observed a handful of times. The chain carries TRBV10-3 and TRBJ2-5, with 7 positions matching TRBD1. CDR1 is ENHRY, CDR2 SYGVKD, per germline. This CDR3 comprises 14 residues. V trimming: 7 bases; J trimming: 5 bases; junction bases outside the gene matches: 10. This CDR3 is CAINPGTAEETQYF. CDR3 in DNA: TGTGCCATCAATCCTGGGACAGCGGAGGAGACCCAGTACTTC.

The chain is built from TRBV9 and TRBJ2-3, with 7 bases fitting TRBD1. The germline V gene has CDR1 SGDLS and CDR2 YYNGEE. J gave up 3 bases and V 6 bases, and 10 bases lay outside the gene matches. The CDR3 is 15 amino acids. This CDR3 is CASNPTGLRTDTQYF. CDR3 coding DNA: TGTGCCAGCAACCCGACAGGGCTGAGGACAGATACGCAGTATTTT.

The CDR3 loop reads CASRDSRGHNSPLHF. In nucleotides, the CDR3 is TGTGCCAGCAGGGATTCCAGGGGGCATAATTCACCCCTCCACTTT. This chain connects TRBV2 to TRBJ1-6; 8 bases map to TRBD1. V lost 6 bases and J lost 5; bases outside the gene matches: 6. Germline CDR1 is SNHLY and CDR2 is FYNNEI. This CDR3 has 15 residues.

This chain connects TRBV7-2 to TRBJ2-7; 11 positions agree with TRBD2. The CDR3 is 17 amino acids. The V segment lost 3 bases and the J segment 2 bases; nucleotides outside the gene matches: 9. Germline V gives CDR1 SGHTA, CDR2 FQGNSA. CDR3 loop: CASSLGIAGGPAYEQYF. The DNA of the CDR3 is TGTGCCAGCAGCTTGGGGATAGCGGGAGGGCCGGCCTACGAGCAGTACTTC. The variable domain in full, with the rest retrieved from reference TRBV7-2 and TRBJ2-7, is GAGVSQSPSNKVTEKGKDVELRCDPISGHTALYWYRQSLGQGLEFLIYFQGNSAPDKSGLPSDRFSAERTGGSVSTLTIQRTQQEDSAVYLCASSLGIAGGPAYEQYFGPGTRLTVT.